This T cell receptor beta chain derives from a study of OX40 agonist ivuxolimab in advanced cancers. On the study more broadly: Administration of intravenous ivuxolimab to patients occurred every 2 weeks at 0.01 to 10 mg/kg.

This CDR3 spans 18 amino acids. Germline V gene lookup returns CDR1 SGHRS and CDR2 YFSETQ. V lost 1 base, J lost 4 bases, and 23 bases lay in between. Assay: immunoSEQ multiplex PCR; the TCRdb copy retains only in-frame clones and omits some. The sample lists some 58,000 clones, approximately 86% seen once, with 12% to 15% in the top ten. This TCR was sampled from an adult with an advanced solid tumor such as melanoma, head and neck, liver or kidney cancer. The sequenced sample was CD4+ or CD8+ T cells sorted from blood, obtained in a trial of the OX40 agonist ivuxolimab. The chain carries TRBV5-1 and TRBJ2-5, with TRBD1 as a possible D gene (5 bases). CDR3 protein: CASSLRGRRTPVGETQYF. Written as DNA, the CDR3 is TGCGCCAGCAGCTTGAGGGGTCGACGAACCCCGGTAGGAGAGACCCAGTACTTC.